Detailed here is one TCR beta chain. By share, this clonotype ranks as medium-sized (0.01 to 0.1%). What antigen it recognizes has not been identified. The input lacks base qualities; no much larger clone sits a single base away. From a lookup of the germline V gene, CDR1 and CDR2 are ENHRY and SYGVKD. The junction shows trimming of 6 bases on V and 0 bases on J, plus 15 bases between the germline ends. Its CDR3 holds 16 amino acids, cysteine through phenylalanine. Left in the record is the CDR3 DNA by itself, 48 bases read in frame from the first base. The library was built by means of 5' RACE. The sequencer was a NextSeq 500. The TCR library protocol attached a unique molecular identifier to each TCR cDNA molecule to allow correction of PCR and sequencing errors. The study's own analysis went as follows. Decombinator tools were used for TCR identification, UMI-based error correction and CDR3 extraction. Expanded TCRs were defined as those above a frequency of 2 per 1,000, corresponding to the top 1% of the tumor frequency distribution. Renyi diversity was calculated using the R vegan package after each repertoire was subsampled 100 times to 5,000 TCRs. CDR3 similarity networks were built from amino acid triplet string-kernel similarity, connecting CDR3s with pairwise similarity above 0.82. TCRdb trimmed public reads at Q25 via fastp, called clones via MiXCR and kept in-frame beta chains. All rows with the same CDR3 protein become a single entry with the most common DNA and genes. For this entry, the V and J calls and clone size follow TCRdb and not the study's own pipeline. The table for this sample lists fewer than 20,000 distinct CDR3 sequences; about 19% of them were counted only once. Roughly an eighth of the sample belongs to the ten largest clones.

This entry is derived from a study of spatial heterogeneity in lung cancer (dated by TCRdb to between 2018 and 2021). About the investigation overall: More beta-chain than alpha-chain transcripts were consistently detected, likely reflecting higher beta-chain transcript abundance. In the raw uncorrected reads, each unique combination of TCR and UMI appeared on average more than ten times. In non-small cell lung cancer, the study made a quantitative comparison of TCR alpha and beta repertoires among multiple tumor regions, matched nontumor lung and blood. Nonsynonymous mutation counts, determined by whole-exome sequencing of tumor tissue, were related to features of the TCR repertoire. Both alpha and beta chains were TCR-sequenced in samples taken at surgery, namely 220 tumor regions, 63 to 70 matched nontumor lung samples and 50 to 60 PBMC samples.

This specimen's time point label, per the study, means: sample taken at primary tumor resection. TCR sequencing used whole RNA extracted from tumor and nontumor lung tissue, or from cryopreserved PBMC samples, without cell sorting. The donors were approximately 70 patients from the lung TRACERx cohort who had early-stage, untreated non-small cell lung cancer. Only patients with enough RNA available from two or more tumor regions were chosen for TCR sequencing. Broad study findings and their caveats: Ubiquitous expanded tumor TCRs showed up in blood more often at tumor resection than at routine follow-up. Additional single-cell paired TCR alpha and beta sequencing was considered necessary to confirm, at a functional level, the hypothesis that regional TCRs recognize regional mutations.

Here the chain combines TRBV10-3 and TRBJ2-1; 6 matching bases give a weak D call of TRBD2. This sample comprised PBMCs, obtained at surgery. The receptor comes from a male donor with early-stage non-small cell lung cancer. CDR3 loop: CAISHVAVSSYNEQFF. In nucleotide form, the sequence is TGTGCCATCAGCCACGTAGCGGTGAGCTCCTACAATGAGCAGTTCTTC.